This entry lists 12 T cell receptor beta chains sequenced from one sample in a study of early stage breast cancer tumors. Sequenced by immunoSEQ multiplex PCR; TCRdb stores in-frame clones only, minus some. Among more than 65,000 clones listed, 75% to 90% were seen once. Sequences were obtained from blood. Every receptor here comes from a person aged 40 to 50 with breast cancer.

The rearrangement joins TRBV9 to TRBJ2-7; D could derive from TRBD1 or TRBD2 (5 bases each). The length of the CDR3 is 15 residues. CDR1 is SGDLS and CDR2 is YYNGEE in the germline V gene. With 2 bases removed from V and 1 base from J, the gap between germline ends came to 13 bases. The CDR3 here is CASSVHGAPSYEQYF. For the CDR3, the DNA is TGTGCCAGCAGCGTCCACGGGGCCCCTTCCTACGAGCAGTACTTC.

The gene calls are TRBV11-2 and TRBJ1-1; TRBD1 matches 7 bases. CDR1 and CDR2 from the germline V gene are SGHAT and FQNNGV. V shed 5 bases, J shed 5 bases, and the junction held 11 bases outside the gene matches. The CDR3 runs 15 residues. CDR3 in DNA: TGTGCCAGCAGCACAACACAGGGGTACGGTACTGAAGCTTTCTTT. This encodes CASSTTQGYGTEAFF.

The chain combines TRBV2 with TRBJ1-5; D call uncertain. Germline CDR1 and CDR2: SNHLY and FYNNEI. Trimming cost V 4 bases and J 4 bases, with 14 bases left between them. The CDR3 has 15 amino acids. The CDR3 DNA follows: TGTGCCAGCAGTGCATCCAGAAACAATAATCAGCCCCAGCATTTT. Its translation: CASSASRNNNQPQHF.

This chain links TRBV7-2 with TRBJ2-7; 7 bases line up with TRBD2. The J segment lost 4 bases and the V segment lost 0 bases, leaving 9 bases of the junction unmatched. Germline CDR1 reads SGHTA; CDR2 reads FQGNSA. This CDR3 region has 16 residues. The chain's CDR3 is CASSLATAGASYEQYF. DNA of the CDR3: TGTGCCAGCAGCTTAGCTACCGCGGGAGCCTCGTACGAGCAGTACTTC.

The V gene is TRBV7-9, the J gene TRBJ2-3; D ambiguous. Germline CDR1 SEHNR, CDR2 FQNEAQ (reference sequence). The V and J ends lost 0 bases and 1 base respectively, with 11 bases between them. The CDR3 runs to 16 residues. The CDR3 region has the DNA TGTGCCAGCAGCTTAGCGCGGCGGCTCGGCACAGATACGCAGTATTTT. Translation: CASSLARRLGTDTQYF.

In this sample, this clone turned up once. V gene TRBV5-4 combines with J gene TRBJ1-1; no definite D call. This CDR3 comprises 14 residues. Germline V lookup: CDR1 SGHNT, CDR2 YYREEE (reference sequence). Trimming shortened V by 0 bases and J by 1 base, and 7 bases separated the two germline ends. CDR3 sequence (DNA): TGTGCCAGCAGCTTGGGACAAAAGAACACTGAAGCTTTCTTT. As protein: CASSLGQKNTEAFF.

The rearrangement uses TRBV5-1 and TRBJ1-1; D is possibly TRBD1 (5 bases). From germline, CDR1 is SGHRS and CDR2 YFSETQ. V shed 0 bases and J shed 8 bases, with 20 bases lying between them. The CDR3 sequence is 16 residues long. DNA for the CDR3: TGCGCCAGCAGCTTGGCCGGAGGGGTAACGGGAAAGGAAGCTTTCTTT. Encoded protein: CASSLAGGVTGKEAFF.

The V call is TRBV5-1, the J call TRBJ1-1; D not certain. Germline CDR1 SGHRS, CDR2 YFSETQ. This CDR3 spans 15 amino acids. V was pared by 0 bases and J by 5 bases, with 14 bases between. CDR3 DNA: TGCGCCAGCAGCTTGGAAACAGCCGGAGGAACTGAAGCTTTCTTT. Its protein product is CASSLETAGGTEAFF. Full variable domain (remainder filled in from reference TRBV5-1 and TRBJ1-1): KAGVTQTPRYLIKTRGQQVTLSCSPISGHRSVSWYQQTPGQGLQFLFEYFSETQRNKGNFPGRFSGRQFSNSRSEMNVSTLELGDSALYLCASSLETAGGTEAFFGQGTRLTVV.

The chain joins TRBV19 to TRBJ2-1, with a tentative D call TRBD2 (7 bases). CDR3 size: 12 residues. Germline V gene sequence: CDR1 LNHDA, CDR2 SQIVND (reference sequence). The germline V and J ends were trimmed by 7 bases and 7 bases, with 11 bases remaining between them. The CDR3 nucleotides read TGTGCCAGTAAGAGGGGGGGGAATGAGCAGTTCTTC. It yields the protein CASKRGGNEQFF.

This clone appeared a single time. V usage is TRBV5-1 and J usage is TRBJ1-1; the D gene is possibly TRBD1 (5 bases). There are 16 residues in the CDR3. The germline CDR1 and CDR2 sequences are SGHRS and YFSETQ. The V and J ends lost 4 bases and 0 bases respectively, with 16 bases between them. The CDR3 loop reads CASSPVSGGLNTEAFF. The CDR3 DNA follows: TGCGCCAGCAGCCCTGTGTCTGGGGGATTGAACACTGAAGCTTTCTTT.

This clone appeared once. The gene calls are TRBV7-8 and TRBJ2-2; maybe TRBD1 (5 bases). Germline V gives CDR1 SGHVS, CDR2 FQNEAQ. The CDR3 has 12 residues. V gave up 4 bases and J gave up 6 bases, with 6 bases separating them. CDR3 DNA: TGTGCCAGCAGCTCAGGGTCCGGGGAGCTGTTTTTT. It yields the protein CASSSGSGELFF.

The gene calls are TRBV30 and TRBJ2-5; 9 bases fit TRBD2. V lost 3 bases and J lost 5; bases outside the gene matches: 10. The CDR3 length is 15 residues. In germline, CDR1 is GTSNPN, CDR2 SVGIG (reference sequence). The CDR3 sequence is CAWSHSSGTGETQYF. CDR3 in DNA: TGTGCCTGGAGCCACTCTAGCGGGACCGGGGAGACCCAGTACTTC. Supplemented by reference TRBV30 and TRBJ2-5, the full variable domain reads SQTIHQWPATLVQPVGSPLSLECTVEGTSNPNLYWYRQAAGRGLQLLFYSVGIGQISSEVPQNLSASRPQDRQFILSSKKLLLSDSGFYLCAWSHSSGTGETQYFGPGTRLLVL.